This T cell receptor beta chain comes out of a study of T cell responses to AZD1222 COVID-19 vaccine. Points from the study as a whole: Reportedly, close to half of spike-specific TCRs are directed against unmutated variant regions.

Only in-frame clones appear in the TCRdb table, and some are missing; sequencing was by immunoSEQ multiplex PCR. The repertoire holds about 56,000 clones, with 80% to 90% as singletons. This clone was seen only once. What it binds is unknown. Germline and junction disagree at one end, which may indicate a read error. This CDR3 spans 14 amino acids. Germline values: CDR1 MNHEY, CDR2 SVGAGI. The chain combines TRBV6-5 with TRBJ2-7, with D unresolved. The clonotype originates from an adult in good health. The sequencing used peripheral blood, collected on day 0 of AZD1222 vaccination. The CDR3 DNA follows: TGTGCCAGCAGTGACTCCGGCATGGGCTACGAGCAGTACTTC. The encoded protein is CASSDSGMGYEQYF.